This T cell receptor beta chain emerged from a study of T cell responses to AZD1222 COVID-19 vaccine. Study results and caveats: Baseline seropositivity characterized only a handful of AZD1222 recipients. Epitopes outside B.1.351 and B.1.1.7 mutated regions reportedly drew nearly half of spike TCRs.

Germline V lookup: CDR1 SGHTA, CDR2 FQGNSA. Trimming shortened V by 5 bases and J by 4 bases, and 10 bases separated the two germline ends. The CDR3 has 13 amino acids. TCRdb's copy holds only in-frame clones and misses some; the assay was immunoSEQ multiplex PCR. This table has more than 85,000 clones, roughly 92% appearing once. Comment on this clone: Its antigen is currently unknown.

The source is an adult who received the AZD1222 COVID-19 vaccine. V gene TRBV7-2 combines with J gene TRBJ2-3; D is ambiguous. The source material was peripheral blood, sampled 28 days after the second AZD1222 dose. The CDR3, as DNA: TGTGCCAGCAGCCCCCGAACACCAGATACGCAGTATTTT. Translation gives CASSPRTPDTQYF.